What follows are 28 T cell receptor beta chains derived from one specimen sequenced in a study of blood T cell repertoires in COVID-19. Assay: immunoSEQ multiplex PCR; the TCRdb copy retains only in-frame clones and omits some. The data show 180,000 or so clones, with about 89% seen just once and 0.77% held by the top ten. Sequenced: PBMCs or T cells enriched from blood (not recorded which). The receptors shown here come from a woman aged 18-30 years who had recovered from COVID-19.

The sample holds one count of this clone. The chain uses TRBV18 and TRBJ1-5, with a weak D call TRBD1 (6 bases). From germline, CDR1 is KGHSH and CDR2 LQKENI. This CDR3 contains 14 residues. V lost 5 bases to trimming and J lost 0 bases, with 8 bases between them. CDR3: CASSGTNSNQPQHF. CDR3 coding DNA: TGTGCCAGCTCAGGGACAAATAGCAATCAGCCCCAGCATTTT.

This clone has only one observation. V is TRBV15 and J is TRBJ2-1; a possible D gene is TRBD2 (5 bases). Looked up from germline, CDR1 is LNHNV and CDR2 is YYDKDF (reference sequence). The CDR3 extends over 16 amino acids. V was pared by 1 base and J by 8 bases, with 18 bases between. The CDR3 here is CATSRGRGWESDEQFF. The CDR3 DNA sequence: TGTGCCACCAGCAGAGGCCGGGGTTGGGAGTCGGATGAGCAGTTCTTC. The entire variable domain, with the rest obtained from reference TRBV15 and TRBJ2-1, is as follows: DAMVIQNPRYQVTQFGKPVTLSCSQTLNHNVMYWYQQKSSQAPKLLFHYYDKDFNNEADTPDNFQSRRPNTSFCFLDIRSPGLGDTAMYLCATSRGRGWESDEQFFGPGTRLTVL.

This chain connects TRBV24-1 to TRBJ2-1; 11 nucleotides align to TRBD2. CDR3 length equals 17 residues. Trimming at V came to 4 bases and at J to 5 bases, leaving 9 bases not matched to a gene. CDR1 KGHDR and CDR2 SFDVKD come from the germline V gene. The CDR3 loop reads CATSDQKTSGIHNEQFF. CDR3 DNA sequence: TGTGCCACCAGTGACCAGAAGACTAGCGGGATCCACAATGAGCAGTTCTTC.

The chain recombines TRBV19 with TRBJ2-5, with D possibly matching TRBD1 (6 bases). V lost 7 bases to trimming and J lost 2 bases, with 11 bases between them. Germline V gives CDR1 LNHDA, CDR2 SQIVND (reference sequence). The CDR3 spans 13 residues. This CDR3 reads CASTSRGQETQYF. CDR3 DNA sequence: TGTGCCAGTACCTCAAGGGGGCAAGAGACCCAGTACTTC. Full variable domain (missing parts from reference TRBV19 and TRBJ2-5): DGGITQSPKYLFRKEGQNVTLSCEQNLNHDAMYWYRQDPGQGLRLIYYSQIVNDFQKGDIAEGYSVSREKKESFPLTVTSAQKNPTAFYLCASTSRGQETQYFGPGTRLLVL.

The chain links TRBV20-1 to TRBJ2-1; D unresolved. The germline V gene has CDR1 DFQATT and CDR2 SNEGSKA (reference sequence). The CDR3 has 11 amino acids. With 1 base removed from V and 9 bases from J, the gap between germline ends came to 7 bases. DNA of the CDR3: TGCAGTGCTAGAGTAACGGGTGAGCAGTTCTTC. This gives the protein CSARVTGEQFF.

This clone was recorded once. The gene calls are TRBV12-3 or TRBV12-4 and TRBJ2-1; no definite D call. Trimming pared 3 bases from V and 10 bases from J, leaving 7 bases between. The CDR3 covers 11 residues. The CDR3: CASSFLAEQFF. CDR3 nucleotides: TGTGCCAGCAGTTTCTTGGCAGAGCAGTTCTTC.

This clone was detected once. This CDR3 is CASSLGQGPSEAFF. As DNA, the CDR3 is TGTGCCAGCAGTCTGGGACAGGGACCGTCTGAAGCTTTCTTT. The genes are TRBV6-6 and TRBJ1-1; TRBD1 aligns across 9 bases. CDR1 is MNHNY, CDR2 SVGAGI, per germline (reference sequence). The CDR3 totals 14 residues. Unmatched junction bases numbered 7, after V lost 5 bases and J lost 6 bases.

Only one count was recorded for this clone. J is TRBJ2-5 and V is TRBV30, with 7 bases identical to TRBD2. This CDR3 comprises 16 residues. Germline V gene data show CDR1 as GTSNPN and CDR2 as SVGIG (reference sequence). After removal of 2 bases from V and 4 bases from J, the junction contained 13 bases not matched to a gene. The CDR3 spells CAWSPGRESRIETQYF. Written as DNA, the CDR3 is TGTGCCTGGAGTCCGGGGCGGGAGTCGAGGATAGAGACCCAGTACTTC.

The CDR3 region is CASSPRQGGTEAFF. In nucleotides, the CDR3 is TGTGCCAGCTCACCGCGACAGGGTGGGACTGAAGCTTTCTTT. The chain uses TRBV3-1 (or the pseudogene TRBV3-2) and TRBJ1-1; 7 nucleotides agree with TRBD1. J was trimmed by 5 bases and V by 8 bases; bases with no gene match: 11. Looked up from germline, CDR1 is LGHDT and CDR2 is YNNKEL (reference sequence). This CDR3 contains 14 residues.

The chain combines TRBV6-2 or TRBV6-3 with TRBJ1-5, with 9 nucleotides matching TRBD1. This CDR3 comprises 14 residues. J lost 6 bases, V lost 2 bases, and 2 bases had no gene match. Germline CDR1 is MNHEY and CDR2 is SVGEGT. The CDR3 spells CASSYRTGVQPQHF. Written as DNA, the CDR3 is TGTGCCAGCAGTTACCGGACAGGGGTTCAGCCCCAGCATTTT.

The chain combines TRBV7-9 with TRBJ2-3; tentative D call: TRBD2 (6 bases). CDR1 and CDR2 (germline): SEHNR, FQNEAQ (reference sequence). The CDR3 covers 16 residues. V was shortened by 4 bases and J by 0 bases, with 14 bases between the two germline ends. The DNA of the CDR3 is TGTGCCAGCAGCTATTCGACTAGTACTAGCACAGATACGCAGTATTTT. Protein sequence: CASSYSTSTSTDTQYF. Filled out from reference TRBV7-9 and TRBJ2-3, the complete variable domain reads DTGVSQNPRHKITKRGQNVTFRCDPISEHNRLYWYRQTLGQGPEFLTYFQNEAQLEKSRLLSDRFSAERPKGSFSTLEIQRTEQGDSAMYLCASSYSTSTSTDTQYFGPGTRLTVL.

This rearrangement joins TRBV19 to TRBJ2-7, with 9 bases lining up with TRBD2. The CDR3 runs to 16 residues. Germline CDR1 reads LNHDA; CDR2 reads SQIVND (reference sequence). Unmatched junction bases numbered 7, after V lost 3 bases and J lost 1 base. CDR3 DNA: TGTGCCAGTAGTATTGGGGAGACTAGCGGTTCCTACGAGCAGTACTTC. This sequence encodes CASSIGETSGSYEQYF.

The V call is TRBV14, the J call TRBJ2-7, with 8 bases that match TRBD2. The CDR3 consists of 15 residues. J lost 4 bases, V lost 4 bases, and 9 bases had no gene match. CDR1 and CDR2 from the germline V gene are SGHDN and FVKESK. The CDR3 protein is CASSPLGSGTYEQYF. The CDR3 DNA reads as TGTGCCAGCAGCCCTTTGGGTAGCGGGACGTACGAGCAGTACTTC.

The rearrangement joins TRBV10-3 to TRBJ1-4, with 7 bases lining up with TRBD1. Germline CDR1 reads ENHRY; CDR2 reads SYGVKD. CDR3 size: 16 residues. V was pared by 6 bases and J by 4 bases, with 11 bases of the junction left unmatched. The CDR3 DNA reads TGTGCCATCAGCCCCGGGACAGCTTCATTTAATGAAAAACTGTTTTTT. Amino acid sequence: CAISPGTASFNEKLFF.

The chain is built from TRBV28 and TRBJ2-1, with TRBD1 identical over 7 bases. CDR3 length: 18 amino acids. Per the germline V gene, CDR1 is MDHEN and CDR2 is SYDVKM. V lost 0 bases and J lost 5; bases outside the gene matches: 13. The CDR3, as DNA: TGTGCCAGCAGTTTATGGGCCACAGGGGTAGGAGGCAACAATGAGCAGTTCTTC. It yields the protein CASSLWATGVGGNNEQFF.

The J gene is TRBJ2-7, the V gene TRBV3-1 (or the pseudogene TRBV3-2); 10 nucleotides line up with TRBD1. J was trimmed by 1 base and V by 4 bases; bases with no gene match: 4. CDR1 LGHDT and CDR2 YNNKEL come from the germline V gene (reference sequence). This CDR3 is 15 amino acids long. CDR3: CASSPTDRGSYEQYF. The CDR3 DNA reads TGTGCCAGCAGCCCCACGGACAGGGGGTCCTACGAGCAGTACTTC.

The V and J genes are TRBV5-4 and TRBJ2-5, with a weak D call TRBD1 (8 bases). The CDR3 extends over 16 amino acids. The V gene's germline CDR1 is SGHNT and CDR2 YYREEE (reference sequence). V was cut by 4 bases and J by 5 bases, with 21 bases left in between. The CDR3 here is CASSPRTGLGGETQYF. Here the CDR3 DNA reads TGTGCCAGCAGCCCCCGGACAGGGTTGGGGGGGGAGACCCAGTACTTC.

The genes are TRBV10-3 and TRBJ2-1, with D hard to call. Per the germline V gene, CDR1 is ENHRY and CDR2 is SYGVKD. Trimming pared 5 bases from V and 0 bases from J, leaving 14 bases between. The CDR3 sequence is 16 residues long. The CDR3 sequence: CAISSGPTSSYNEQFF. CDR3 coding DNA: TGTGCCATCAGTAGTGGGCCTACCAGCTCCTACAATGAGCAGTTCTTC.

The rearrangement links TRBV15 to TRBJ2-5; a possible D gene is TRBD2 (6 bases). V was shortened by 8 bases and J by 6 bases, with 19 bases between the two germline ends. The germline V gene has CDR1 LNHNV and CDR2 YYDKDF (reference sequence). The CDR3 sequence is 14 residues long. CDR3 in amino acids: CATSSWRDIKTQYF. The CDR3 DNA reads TGTGCCACCTCCTCGTGGCGGGATATAAAGACCCAGTACTTC.

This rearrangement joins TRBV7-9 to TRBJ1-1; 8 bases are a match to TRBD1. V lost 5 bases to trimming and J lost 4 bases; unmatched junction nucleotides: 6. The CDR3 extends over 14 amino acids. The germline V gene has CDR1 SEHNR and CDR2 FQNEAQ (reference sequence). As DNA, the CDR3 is TGTGCCAGCAGCATCGGGACAGGAACCACTGAAGCTTTCTTT. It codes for CASSIGTGTTEAFF.

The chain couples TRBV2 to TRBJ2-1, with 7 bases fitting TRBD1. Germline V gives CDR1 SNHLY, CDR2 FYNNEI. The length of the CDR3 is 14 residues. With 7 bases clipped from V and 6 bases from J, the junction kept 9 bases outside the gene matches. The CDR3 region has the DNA TGTGCCAGCACACGGGACAGTCCCACCAATGAGCAGTTCTTC. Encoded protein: CASTRDSPTNEQFF.

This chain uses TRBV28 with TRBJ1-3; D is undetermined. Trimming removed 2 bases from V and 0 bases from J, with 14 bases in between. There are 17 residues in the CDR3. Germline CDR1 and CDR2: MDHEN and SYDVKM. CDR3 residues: CASSLPSPGVSGNTIYF. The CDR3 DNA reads TGTGCCAGCAGTTTACCTTCGCCAGGCGTCTCTGGAAACACCATATATTTT.

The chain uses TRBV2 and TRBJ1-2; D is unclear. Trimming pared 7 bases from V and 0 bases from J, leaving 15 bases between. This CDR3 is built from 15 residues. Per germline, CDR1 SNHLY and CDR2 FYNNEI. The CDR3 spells CASTPQRITNYGYTF. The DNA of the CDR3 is TGTGCCAGCACCCCTCAGAGGATTACTAACTATGGCTACACCTTC.

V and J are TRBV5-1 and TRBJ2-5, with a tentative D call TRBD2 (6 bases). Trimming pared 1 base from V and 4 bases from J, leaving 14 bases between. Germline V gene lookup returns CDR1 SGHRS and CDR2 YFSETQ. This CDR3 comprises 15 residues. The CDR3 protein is CASSLFAGGSETQYF. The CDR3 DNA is TGCGCCAGCAGCTTGTTCGCAGGAGGGTCAGAGACCCAGTACTTC.

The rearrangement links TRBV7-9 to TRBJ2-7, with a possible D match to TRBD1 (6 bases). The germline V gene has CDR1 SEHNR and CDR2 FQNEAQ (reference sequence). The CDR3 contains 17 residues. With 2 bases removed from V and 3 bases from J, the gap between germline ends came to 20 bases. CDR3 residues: CASSLTTGPRPIYEQYF. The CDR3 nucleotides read TGTGCCAGCAGCTTAACGACAGGCCCACGACCAATCTACGAGCAGTACTTC. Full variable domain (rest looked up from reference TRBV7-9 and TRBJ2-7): DTGVSQNPRHKITKRGQNVTFRCDPISEHNRLYWYRQTLGQGPEFLTYFQNEAQLEKSRLLSDRFSAERPKGSFSTLEIQRTEQGDSAMYLCASSLTTGPRPIYEQYFGPGTRLTVT.

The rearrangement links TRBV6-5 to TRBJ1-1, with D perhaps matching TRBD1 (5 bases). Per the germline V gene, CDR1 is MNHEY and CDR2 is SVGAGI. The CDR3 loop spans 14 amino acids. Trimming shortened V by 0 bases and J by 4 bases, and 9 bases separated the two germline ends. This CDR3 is CASSYSTGPTEAFF. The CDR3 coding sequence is TGTGCCAGCAGTTACTCCACAGGCCCCACTGAAGCTTTCTTT.

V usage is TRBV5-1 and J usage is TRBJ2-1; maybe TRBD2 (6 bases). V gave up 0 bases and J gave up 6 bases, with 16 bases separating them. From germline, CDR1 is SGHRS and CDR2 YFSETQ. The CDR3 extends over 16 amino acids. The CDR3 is CASSLDWGGSFNEQFF. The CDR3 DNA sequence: TGCGCCAGCAGCTTGGATTGGGGAGGCAGCTTCAATGAGCAGTTCTTC.

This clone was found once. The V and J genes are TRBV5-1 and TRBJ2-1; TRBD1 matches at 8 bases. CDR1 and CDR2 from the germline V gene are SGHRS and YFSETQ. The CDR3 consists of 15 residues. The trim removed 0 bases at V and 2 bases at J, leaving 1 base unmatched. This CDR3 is CASSLGQGPYNEQFF. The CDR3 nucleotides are TGCGCCAGCAGCTTGGGACAGGGGCCCTACAATGAGCAGTTCTTC.